This TCR beta chain was retrieved from a study of blood T cells in healthy people across ages. Germline trimming cut 5 bases from V and 3 bases from J; bases unmatched to any gene: 11. Germline CDR1 DFQATT, CDR2 SNEGSKA (reference sequence). The CDR3 has 17 amino acids. With a J-beta primer mix and a sample-barcoded 5' primer, a second PCR ran about 6 to 11 cycles. A template-switch adaptor with 12 random nucleotides tagged each cDNA molecule. TCRdb recomputed calls from the 5' RACE reads with MiXCR, one row per CDR3 protein. The repertoire holds roughly 1,500,000 distinct CDR3 sequences, with around 36% as singletons. Donor samples were obtained from healthy Caucasian individuals from Russia, aged 6 to 90. At least 5 micrograms of total RNA were extracted per sample.

This TCR was recovered from a young woman in good health. The chain combines TRBV20-1 with TRBJ2-1; 12 bases line up with TRBD2. The sequencing input was blood. DNA for the CDR3: TGCAGTGCTGGTGGACTAGCGGGGATTGTTCGCTACAATGAGCAGTTCTTC. Its protein is CSAGGLAGIVRYNEQFF.